This entry lists 22 T cell receptor beta chains sequenced from one sample in a study of T cell changes during pregnancy in multiple sclerosis. Sequenced by immunoSEQ multiplex PCR; TCRdb stores in-frame clones only, minus some. The sample includes around 92,000 clones, roughly 93% of them seen just once. Sequenced here: peripheral blood, sampled in the first trimester of pregnancy. These receptors originate from a female donor with multiple sclerosis, enrolled in a pregnancy study.

This sequence joins TRBV19 and TRBJ1-2; D uncertain. CDR1 LNHDA and CDR2 SQIVND come from the germline V gene (reference sequence). The CDR3 is made up of 14 amino acids. Trimming removed 6 bases from V and 2 bases from J, with 13 bases in between. CDR3 residues: CASSRRPGNYGYTF. The CDR3 DNA sequence: TGTGCCAGTAGCCGACGTCCGGGGAACTATGGCTACACCTTC.

V is TRBV2 and J is TRBJ2-1; TRBD2 matches at 11 bases. The CDR3 is 18 amino acids. CDR1 and CDR2 (germline): SNHLY, FYNNEI. V shed 3 bases, J shed 5 bases, and the junction held 12 bases outside the gene matches. The CDR3 loop reads CASSDSFALAGANNEQFF. For the CDR3, the DNA is TGTGCCAGCAGTGATTCCTTCGCACTAGCGGGGGCCAACAATGAGCAGTTCTTC.

The J gene is TRBJ1-5, the V gene TRBV21-1; TRBD1 is the table's D call, not checked against the DNA. TRBV21-1 is a pseudogene. This CDR3 has 16 residues. CDR3 amino acids: CASRLKTPLSNQPQHF. For the CDR3, the DNA is TGTGCCAGCAGACTTAAGACACCTTTAAGCAATCAGCCCCAGCATTTT.

This clone has only one observation. The J gene is TRBJ2-3, the V gene TRBV11-2; tentative D call: TRBD2 (6 bases). The CDR3 runs to 14 residues. Germline V lookup: CDR1 SGHAT, CDR2 FQNNGV. Trimming stripped 8 bases from V and 2 bases from J, with 14 bases between. CDR3 DNA sequence: TGTGCCAGCGCAATGACTAGTTTCACAGATACGCAGTATTTT. This translates into CASAMTSFTDTQYF.

This clone was observed a few times. V gene TRBV4-1 combines with J gene TRBJ1-4; D is undetermined. There are 12 residues in the CDR3. V lost 3 bases and J 6 bases, leaving 5 bases between the germline ends. CDR1 MGHRA and CDR2 YSYEKL come from the germline V gene. The CDR3 sequence: CASSHPYEKLFF. CDR3 sequence (DNA): TGCGCCAGCAGCCATCCTTATGAAAAACTGTTTTTT.

The CDR3 nucleotides are TGTGCCAGCAGTGGGAGACTCGCCTGGAACATTCAGTACTTC. Translated: CASSGRLAWNIQYF. The chain couples TRBV2 to TRBJ2-4; D call uncertain. Trimming took 4 bases from V and 7 from J, leaving 14 bases between them. The germline V gene has CDR1 SNHLY and CDR2 FYNNEI. This CDR3 is built from 14 residues.

This chain uses TRBV6-5 with TRBJ1-1; 11 bases align to TRBD1. The CDR3 loop spans 14 amino acids. Germline CDR1 is MNHEY and CDR2 is SVGAGI. Losses at the gene ends were 5 bases for V and 4 bases for J; bases not matched to a gene: 3. The CDR3, as DNA: TGTGCCAGCAGTCCCGGGACAGGGGGCACTGAAGCTTTCTTT. This encodes CASSPGTGGTEAFF.

CDR3 in DNA: TGTGCCAGCAGGCAGGGGTTCCTGCAGCCCCAGCATTTT. Its translation is CASRQGFLQPQHF. The V call is TRBV5-8, the J call TRBJ1-5; a weak D match, TRBD1 (6 bases). V was shortened by 5 bases and J by 7 bases, with 13 bases between the two germline ends. This CDR3 region has 13 residues. Germline lookup yields CDR1 SGHTS and CDR2 YDEGEE.

J is TRBJ1-1 and V is TRBV4-1; D gene unclear. The germline V gene encodes CDR1 MGHRA and CDR2 YSYEKL. The CDR3 is 14 amino acids. V gave up 4 bases and J gave up 4 bases, with 13 bases separating them. The CDR3 nucleotides read TGCGCCAGCAGCCGCTTGGAGGGTTCCACTGAAGCTTTCTTT. Its protein is CASSRLEGSTEAFF.

The chain combines TRBV27 with TRBJ2-5; 11 bases match TRBD2. The CDR3 length is 19 residues. Germline CDR1 is MNHEY and CDR2 is SMNVEV (reference sequence). V gave up 0 bases and J gave up 0 bases; unmatched junction bases: 9. CDR3 in amino acids: CASSLSSLAGGMYQETQYF. CDR3 DNA: TGTGCCAGCAGTTTATCTTCCCTAGCGGGGGGAATGTACCAAGAGACCCAGTACTTC.

This clone was counted only a few times. This sequence joins TRBV6-5 and TRBJ2-5; 7 bases align to TRBD1. The CDR3 consists of 15 residues. Germline values: CDR1 MNHEY, CDR2 SVGAGI. V was clipped by 4 bases and J by 4 bases; unmatched bases: 9. The CDR3 coding sequence is TGTGCCAGCAGTTTCGCCACAGGGGCCGGAGAGACCCAGTACTTC. It is translated as CASSFATGAGETQYF.

The chain combines TRBV7-8 with TRBJ2-3; D may be TRBD2 (7 bases). The V end lost 0 bases, the J end lost 2 bases, and 12 bases lay between the germline ends. The germline V gene encodes CDR1 SGHVS and CDR2 FQNEAQ. There are 16 residues in the CDR3. The CDR3 reads CASSLAHGGPTDTQYF. The CDR3 nucleotides are TGTGCCAGCAGCTTAGCGCACGGGGGGCCCACAGATACGCAGTATTTT.

CDR3 DNA: TGTGCCAGCAGTGCCCGAGGAGGGGGGGGCCACTCTGGAAACACCATATATTTT. Residues: CASSARGGGGHSGNTIYF. The V and J genes are TRBV6-1 and TRBJ1-3, with TRBD1 as a possible D gene (6 bases). The CDR3 runs to 18 residues. The germline V and J ends were trimmed by 4 bases and 0 bases, with 19 bases remaining between them. Germline V lookup: CDR1 MNHNS, CDR2 SASEGT.

The chain has TRBV7-6 and TRBJ2-4; 14 bases fit TRBD2. Germline trimming cut 1 base from V and 3 bases from J; bases unmatched to any gene: 5. Per the germline V gene, CDR1 is SGHVS and CDR2 is FNYEAQ. CDR3 length: 18 amino acids. For the CDR3, the DNA is TGTGCCAGCAGCTTAGAGGGGACTAGCGGGGGAGACAAAAACATTCAGTACTTC. This gives the protein CASSLEGTSGGDKNIQYF.

The chain is built from TRBV15 and TRBJ2-1; D is possibly TRBD2 (6 bases). Looked up from germline, CDR1 is LNHNV and CDR2 is YYDKDF (reference sequence). V was pared by 0 bases and J by 6 bases, with 12 bases between. The CDR3 spans 15 residues. The CDR3 coding sequence is TGTGCCACCAGCAGAGAGGCGGGAACGAGCAATGAGCAGTTCTTC. Its translation is CATSREAGTSNEQFF. The full variable domain, with the rest looked up from reference TRBV15 and TRBJ2-1, is DAMVIQNPRYQVTQFGKPVTLSCSQTLNHNVMYWYQQKSSQAPKLLFHYYDKDFNNEADTPDNFQSRRPNTSFCFLDIRSPGLGDTAMYLCATSREAGTSNEQFFGPGTRLTVL.

Only one count was recorded for this clone. This rearrangement joins TRBV5-6 to TRBJ2-3, with D unresolved. V was pared by 0 bases and J by 2 bases, with 10 bases between. The CDR3 runs 15 residues. CDR1 and CDR2 from the germline V gene are SGHDT and YYEEEE. In DNA form, the CDR3 reads TGTGCCAGCAGCTTGGAGCCGGTGTACACAGATACGCAGTATTTT. The encoded protein is CASSLEPVYTDTQYF.

V is TRBV7-8 and J is TRBJ2-1, with D uncertain. From germline, CDR1 is SGHVS and CDR2 FQNEAQ. Trimming pared 5 bases from V and 4 bases from J, leaving 6 bases between. This CDR3 comprises 12 residues. CDR3 nucleotides: TGTGCCAGCAGCGACTTATACAATGAGCAGTTCTTC. Amino acids: CASSDLYNEQFF.

The genes are TRBV19 and TRBJ1-1, with 7 bases aligning to TRBD1. Looked up from germline, CDR1 is LNHDA and CDR2 is SQIVND (reference sequence). The length of the CDR3 is 14 residues. Trimming took 4 bases from V and 4 from J; bases not matched to a gene: 6. The CDR3 DNA reads as TGTGCCAGTAGTAGAGACAGGGTGGGCACTGAAGCTTTCTTT. Its protein product is CASSRDRVGTEAFF. Using reference TRBV19 and TRBJ1-1 for the parts outside the CDR3, the full variable domain is DGGITQSPKYLFRKEGQNVTLSCEQNLNHDAMYWYRQDPGQGLRLIYYSQIVNDFQKGDIAEGYSVSREKKESFPLTVTSAQKNPTAFYLCASSRDRVGTEAFFGQGTRLTVV.

The chain has TRBV6-5 and TRBJ2-3; weak D call: TRBD2 (6 bases). Trimming removed 0 bases at V and 4 bases at J, with 14 bases between. The length of the CDR3 is 16 residues. Germline CDR1 is MNHEY and CDR2 is SVGAGI. CDR3 DNA: TGTGCCAGCAGTTACTCGCGGGACTCGACCCCAGATACGCAGTATTTT. Translation gives CASSYSRDSTPDTQYF.

This chain joins TRBV6-5 and TRBJ1-2, with D possibly TRBD1 on 5 matching bases. The V gene's germline CDR1 is MNHEY and CDR2 SVGAGI. Trimming removed 6 bases at V and 6 bases at J, with 17 bases between. The CDR3 length is 14 residues. In DNA form, the CDR3 reads TGTGCCAGCAGCCGCTCCAGGGTTATGGATGGCTACACCTTC. This codes for CASSRSRVMDGYTF.

The sample holds one count of this clone. The chain joins TRBV4-2 to TRBJ1-2; perhaps TRBD1 as D (6 bases). Germline V gene sequence: CDR1 LGHNA, CDR2 YNFKEQ. Trimming removed 1 base at V and 2 bases at J, with 17 bases between. The CDR3 consists of 17 residues. CDR3 region: CASSQAGGGAGNYGYTF. Here the CDR3 DNA reads TGTGCCAGCAGCCAAGCCGGTGGGGGGGCGGGAAACTATGGCTACACCTTC.

The chain employs TRBV9 and TRBJ2-5; 8 bases agree with TRBD2. CDR1 SGDLS and CDR2 YYNGEE come from the germline V gene. The CDR3 sequence is 17 residues long. V gave up 3 bases and J gave up 5 bases; unmatched junction bases: 15. CDR3 bases: TGTGCCAGCAGCGGTCTCGGGGGGGCCTCAGTGCTGGAGACCCAGTACTTC. It specifies CASSGLGGASVLETQYF.